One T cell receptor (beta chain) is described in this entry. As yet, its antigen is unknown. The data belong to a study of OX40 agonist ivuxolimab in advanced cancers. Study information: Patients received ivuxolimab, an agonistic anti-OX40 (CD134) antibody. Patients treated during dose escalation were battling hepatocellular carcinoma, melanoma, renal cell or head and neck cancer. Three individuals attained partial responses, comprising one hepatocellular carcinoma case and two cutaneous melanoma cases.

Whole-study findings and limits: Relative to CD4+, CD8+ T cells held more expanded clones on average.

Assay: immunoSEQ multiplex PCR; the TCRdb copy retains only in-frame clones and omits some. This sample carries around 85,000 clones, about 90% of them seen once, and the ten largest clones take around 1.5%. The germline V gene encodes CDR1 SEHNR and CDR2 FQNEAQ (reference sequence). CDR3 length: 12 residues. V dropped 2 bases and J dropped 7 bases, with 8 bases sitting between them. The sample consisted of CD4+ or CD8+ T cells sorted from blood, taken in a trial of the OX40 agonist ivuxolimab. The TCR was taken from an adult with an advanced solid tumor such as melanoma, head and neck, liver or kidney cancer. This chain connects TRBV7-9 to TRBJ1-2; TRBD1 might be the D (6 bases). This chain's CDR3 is CASSLTGTGYTF. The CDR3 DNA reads TGTGCCAGCAGCTTAACAGGGACTGGCTACACCTTC. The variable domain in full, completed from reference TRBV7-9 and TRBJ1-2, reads DTGVSQNPRHKITKRGQNVTFRCDPISEHNRLYWYRQTLGQGPEFLTYFQNEAQLEKSRLLSDRFSAERPKGSFSTLEIQRTEQGDSAMYLCASSLTGTGYTFGSGTRLTVV.